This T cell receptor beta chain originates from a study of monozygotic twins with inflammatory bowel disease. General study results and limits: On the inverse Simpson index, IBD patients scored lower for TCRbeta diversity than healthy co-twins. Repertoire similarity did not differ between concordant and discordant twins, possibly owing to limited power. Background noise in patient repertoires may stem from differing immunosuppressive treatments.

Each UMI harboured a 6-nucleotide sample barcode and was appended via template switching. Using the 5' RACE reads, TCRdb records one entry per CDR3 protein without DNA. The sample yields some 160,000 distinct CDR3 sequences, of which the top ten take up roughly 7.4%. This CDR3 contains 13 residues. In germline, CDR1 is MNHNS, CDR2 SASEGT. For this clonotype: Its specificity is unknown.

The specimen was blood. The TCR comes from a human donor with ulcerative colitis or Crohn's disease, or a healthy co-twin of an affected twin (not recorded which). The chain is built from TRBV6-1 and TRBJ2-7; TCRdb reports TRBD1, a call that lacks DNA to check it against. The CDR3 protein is CASSEPRGDEQYF.